These 2 T cell receptor beta chains were sequenced from one sample in a study of blood T cells in healthy people across ages. With a J-beta primer mix and a sample-barcoded 5' primer, a second PCR ran about 7 to 12 cycles. A single record per CDR3 protein comes from TCRdb applying MiXCR to the 5' RACE reads. The sample contains 1.8 million or so distinct CDR3 sequences, roughly two fifths of which appear only once. Sequencing used blood. These receptors came from a human donor in good health.

This clonotype has a handful of counts. This chain links TRBV2 with TRBJ1-2; no reliable D call. The CDR3 totals 15 residues. V lost 6 bases and J lost 2, with 16 bases in between. Per germline, CDR1 SNHLY and CDR2 FYNNEI. CDR3 coding DNA: TGTGCCAGCAGCTTAGAGGACCGCCGGAACTATGGCTACACCTTC. Its protein is CASSLEDRRNYGYTF.

The chain employs TRBV28 and TRBJ1-1, with TRBD1 matching over 8 bases. The V gene's germline CDR1 is MDHEN and CDR2 SYDVKM. V was clipped by 3 bases and J by 11 bases; unmatched bases: 17. The CDR3 is made up of 16 amino acids. In DNA, the CDR3 is TGTGCCAGCAGTTTGACCTTCGGACAGGGAGGGTTTTGGGCTTTCTTT. This gives the protein CASSLTFGQGGFWAFF.